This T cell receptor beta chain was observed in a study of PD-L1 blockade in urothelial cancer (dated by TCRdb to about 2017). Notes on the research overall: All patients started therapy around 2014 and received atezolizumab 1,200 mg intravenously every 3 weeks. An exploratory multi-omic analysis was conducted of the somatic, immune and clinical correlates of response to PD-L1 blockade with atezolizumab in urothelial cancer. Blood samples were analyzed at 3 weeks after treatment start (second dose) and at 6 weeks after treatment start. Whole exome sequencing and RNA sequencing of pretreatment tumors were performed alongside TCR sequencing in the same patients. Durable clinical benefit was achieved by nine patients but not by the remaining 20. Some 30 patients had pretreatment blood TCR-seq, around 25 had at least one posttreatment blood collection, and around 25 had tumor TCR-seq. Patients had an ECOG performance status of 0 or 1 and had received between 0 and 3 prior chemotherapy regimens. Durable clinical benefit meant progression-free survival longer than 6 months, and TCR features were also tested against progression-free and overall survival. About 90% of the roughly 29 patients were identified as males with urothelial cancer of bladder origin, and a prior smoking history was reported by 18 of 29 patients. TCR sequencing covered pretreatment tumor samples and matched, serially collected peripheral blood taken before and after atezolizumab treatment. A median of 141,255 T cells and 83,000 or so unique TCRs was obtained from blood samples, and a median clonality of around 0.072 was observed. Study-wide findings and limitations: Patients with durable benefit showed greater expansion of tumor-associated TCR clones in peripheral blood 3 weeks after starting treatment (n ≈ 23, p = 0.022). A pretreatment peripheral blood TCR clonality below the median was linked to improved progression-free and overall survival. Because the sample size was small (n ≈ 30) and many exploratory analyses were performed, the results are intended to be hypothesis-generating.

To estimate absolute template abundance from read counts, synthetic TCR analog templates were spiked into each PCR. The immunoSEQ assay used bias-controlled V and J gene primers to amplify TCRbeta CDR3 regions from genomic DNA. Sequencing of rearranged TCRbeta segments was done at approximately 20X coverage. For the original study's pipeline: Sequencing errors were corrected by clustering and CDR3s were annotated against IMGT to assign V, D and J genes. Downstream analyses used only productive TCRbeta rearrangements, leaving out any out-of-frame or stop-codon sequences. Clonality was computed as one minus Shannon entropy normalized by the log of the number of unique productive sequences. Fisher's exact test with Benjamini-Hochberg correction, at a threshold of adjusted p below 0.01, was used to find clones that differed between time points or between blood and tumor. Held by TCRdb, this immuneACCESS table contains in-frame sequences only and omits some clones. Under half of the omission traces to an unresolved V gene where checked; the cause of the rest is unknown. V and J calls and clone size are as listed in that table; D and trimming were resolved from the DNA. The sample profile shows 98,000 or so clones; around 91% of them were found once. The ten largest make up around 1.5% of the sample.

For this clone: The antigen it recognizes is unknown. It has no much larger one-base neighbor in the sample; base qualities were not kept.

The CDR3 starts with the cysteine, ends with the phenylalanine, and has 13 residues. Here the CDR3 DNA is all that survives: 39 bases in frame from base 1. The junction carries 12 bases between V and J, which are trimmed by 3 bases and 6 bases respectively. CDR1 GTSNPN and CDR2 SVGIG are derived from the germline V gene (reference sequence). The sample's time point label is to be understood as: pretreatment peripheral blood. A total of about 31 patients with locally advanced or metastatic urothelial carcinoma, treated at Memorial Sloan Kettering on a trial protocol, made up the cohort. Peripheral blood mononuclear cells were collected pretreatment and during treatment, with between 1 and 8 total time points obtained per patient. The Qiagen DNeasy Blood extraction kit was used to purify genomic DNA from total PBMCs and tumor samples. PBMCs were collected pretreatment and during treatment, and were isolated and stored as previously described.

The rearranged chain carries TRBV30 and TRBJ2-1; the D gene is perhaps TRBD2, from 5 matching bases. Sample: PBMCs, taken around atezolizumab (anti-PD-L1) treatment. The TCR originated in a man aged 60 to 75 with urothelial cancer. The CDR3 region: CAWRVGIFNEQFF. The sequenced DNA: TGTGCCTGGAGAGTCGGGATATTCAATGAGCAGTTCTTC.